The rows below give T cell receptor beta chains drawn from one sample of a study of blood T cell repertoires in COVID-19. Measured with immunoSEQ multiplex PCR; TCRdb has only the in-frame clones, and not every one. In the table there are around 25,000 clones, roughly 90% of which are singletons. The source material was peripheral blood. These receptor sequences come from a woman in her sixties or seventies with active COVID-19. The CDR3 runs from the conserved cysteine through the conserved F or W.

v_call	j_call	cdr3_aa
TRBV7-9	TRBJ2-3	CASSSERGGWIDTQYF
TRBV7-2	TRBJ2-3	CASSPEPLAGMSDTQYF
TRBV29-1	TRBJ2-1	CSVENRGVYNEQFF
TRBV5-4	TRBJ1-6	CASSRAVVSPLHF
TRBV15	TRBJ1-1	CATSREGTGGRRTEAFF
TRBV30	TRBJ1-2	CAWSPLSGTGLGYTF
TRBV13	TRBJ2-7	CASRSGTGDKQAEQYF
TRBV4-3	TRBJ1-3	CASSQDRRVSGNTIYF
TRBV7-9	TRBJ2-7	CASTWGTVYEQYF
TRBV6-5	TRBJ2-1	CASSYWQGNEQFF
TRBV12-3/TRBV12-4	TRBJ2-5	CASSLAGAETQYF
TRBV14	TRBJ2-7	CASSPSGQVGEQYF
TRBV7-8	TRBJ2-1	CASSLVGLAAPYNEQFF
TRBV2	TRBJ2-5	CASSDRGGHGQETQYF
TRBV4-3	TRBJ2-7	CASSQEVRGEQYF
TRBV2	TRBJ1-1	CASSEGGLSAFF
TRBV7-2	TRBJ2-7	CASSLTTTRGSSEQYF
TRBV5-1	TRBJ1-1	CASSYPGQDTEAFF
TRBV2	TRBJ1-3	CASTQDSRAGNTIYF
TRBV18	TRBJ2-3	CASSPELDHTDTQYF
TRBV28	TRBJ1-1	CASSPWTGEAFF
TRBV2	TRBJ2-5	CASKRVQETQYF
TRBV9	TRBJ2-3	CASSWGPVPDTQYF
TRBV30	TRBJ1-6	CAWSVRSRNSPLHF
TRBV3-1/TRBV3-2	TRBJ1-1	CASSPVEGRAFF
TRBV12-5	TRBJ1-5	CASGLGPGGEPYSNQPQHF
TRBV7-2	TRBJ2-7	CASSFGPAGSLNEQYF
TRBV6-6	TRBJ2-5	CAARPAGGKETQYF
TRBV5-1	TRBJ2-7	CASSLRDSSYEQYF
TRBV7-8	TRBJ2-2	CASSLETVLVVGGELFF
TRBV2	TRBJ1-1	CASPGRDREGADTEAFF
TRBV6-4	TRBJ2-7	CASSALAGDREQYF
TRBV7-9	TRBJ1-3	CASSIRVAGNTIYF
TRBV6-6	TRBJ2-1	CASSYSSASTYNEQFF
TRBV5-8	TRBJ2-3	CASSLYGGGVPDTQYF
TRBV19	TRBJ2-1	CASSKLATEQFF
TRBV19	TRBJ2-2	CATRLSEGTGELFF
TRBV25-1	TRBJ1-6	CASSDQGYSPLHF
TRBV19	TRBJ2-5	CASSTPGLKETQYF
TRBV4-1	TRBJ2-1	CASSQAQGIDEQFF
TRBV19	TRBJ2-7	CASSTRQGAQNEQYF
TRBV7-3	TRBJ2-1	CASSLMGGNEQFF
TRBV5-1	TRBJ1-3	CASSPTAGNTIYF
TRBV2	TRBJ1-2	CASSSNYGYTF
TRBV27	TRBJ1-1	CASSLGGGRTEAFF
TRBV19	TRBJ1-5	CASSLLGVHSNQPQHF
TRBV9	TRBJ1-2	CASSAYQQGRDYGYTF
TRBV5-4	TRBJ2-1	CASSTWGGSYNEQFF
TRBV28	TRBJ2-1	CASRPPTLRYNEQFF
TRBV10-3	TRBJ1-5	CAIATGGGNQPQHF
TRBV18	TRBJ1-1	CASSQGDGTEAFF
TRBV3-1/TRBV3-2	TRBJ2-3	CASSQERGYTDTQYF
TRBV5-6	TRBJ2-4	CASSLVAAKNIQYF